This T cell receptor (beta chain) was documented in a study of T cells in Graves' hyperthyroidism and ophthalmopathy. Patients affected by ophthalmopathy presented a Clinical Activity Score of at least 3, a NOSPECS grade of at least 4, and disease duration below 3 months. It was RNA transcripts that yielded the amplified TCR beta CDR3 regions. The HTBI primer set served for first-round RT-PCR of the TCR CDR3. A single record per CDR3 protein comes from TCRdb applying MiXCR to the multiplex PCR reads. The sample includes around 340,000 distinct CDR3 sequences, 15% to 20% of them seen just once. This clonotype has ten or more counts. The CDR3 runs to 14 residues. The germline V and J ends were trimmed by 5 bases and 2 bases, with 14 bases remaining between them. From germline, CDR1 is SGHRS and CDR2 YFSETQ.

This chain connects TRBV5-1 to TRBJ2-7; D is possibly TRBD1 (6 bases). The TCR comes from a woman aged 40-49 years with Graves' ophthalmopathy. Specimen: blood. CDR3: CASRLRGSTYEQYF. In DNA form, the CDR3 reads TGCGCCAGCAGGCTTAGGGGGTCGACCTACGAGCAGTACTTC.